Following are 7 T cell receptor beta chains from one sample sequenced in a study of Graves' ophthalmopathy and Graves' hyperthyroidism. TCR beta CDR3 regions were amplified from RNA transcripts. HTBI primers served in a first-round RT-PCR, which a second-round multiplex PCR followed. TCRdb independently ran MiXCR on the multiplex PCR reads; one entry per CDR3 protein. The data show hundreds of thousands of distinct CDR3 sequences, over 40% seen once. Sequenced: peripheral blood. These receptors originate from an adult man with Graves' ophthalmopathy.

This clonotype occurred a few times. The rearrangement links TRBV7-2 to TRBJ1-6, with D possibly matching TRBD1 (5 bases). Germline loops: CDR1 SGHTA, CDR2 FQGNSA. V dropped 5 bases and J dropped 1 base, with 15 bases sitting between them. The CDR3 runs 17 residues. As DNA, the CDR3 is TGTGCCAGCAGCGGGGGGTCTGGGGATTCCTATAATTCACCCCTCCACTTT. Translating gives CASSGGSGDSYNSPLHF.

This clonotype was counted many times. V is TRBV29-1 and J is TRBJ1-3, with 7 bases matching TRBD1. The CDR3 consists of 14 residues. The germline CDR1 and CDR2 sequences are SQVTM and ANQGSEA. The V gene end was trimmed by 7 bases and the J gene end by 2 bases; junction bases not matched to a gene: 8. The CDR3 protein is CSAATGVPGNTIYF. The CDR3 DNA follows: TGCAGCGCCGCCACAGGGGTCCCTGGAAACACCATATATTTT.

The CDR3 is CSVINQGNTGANVLTF. The DNA for the CDR3 is TGCAGCGTTATTAACCAGGGGAACACTGGGGCCAACGTCCTGACTTTC. The chain is built from TRBV29-1 and TRBJ2-6; D possibly corresponds to TRBD1 (6 bases). The V end lost 5 bases, the J end lost 2 bases, and 16 bases lay between the germline ends. Germline V gene sequence: CDR1 SQVTM, CDR2 ANQGSEA. The CDR3 is 16 residues long.

This clonotype has only a few counts. The junction shows a germline mismatch at one end, possibly a read error. The chain carries TRBV11-1 and TRBJ2-2, with TRBD1 matching over 10 bases. CDR1 and CDR2 (germline): SGHAT, FQDESV (reference sequence). There are 15 residues in the CDR3. The CDR3 DNA reads TGCGCCAGCAGCGTCGGACAGGGGGTTACCGGGGAGCTGTTTTTT. Its protein is CASSVGQGVTGELFF. Full variable domain (remainder filled in from reference TRBV11-1 and TRBJ2-2): EAEVAQSPRYKITEKSQAVAFWCDPISGHATLYWYRQILGQGPELLVQFQDESVVDDSQLPKDRFSAERLKGVDSTLKIQPAELGDSAMYLCASSVGQGVTGELFFGEGSRLTVL.

The chain uses TRBV2 and TRBJ2-7; a possible D gene is TRBD1 (5 bases). Looked up from germline, CDR1 is SNHLY and CDR2 is FYNNEI. This CDR3 has 15 residues. Trimming left V 4 bases short and J 1 base short, with 14 bases between. The CDR3 loop reads CASSARGSYSYEQYF. The CDR3 DNA reads TGTGCCAGCAGTGCTAGGGGTAGCTATTCCTACGAGCAGTACTTC.

This clonotype occurred many times. The V and J genes are TRBV7-9 and TRBJ2-2; D unresolved. CDR3 length: 15 amino acids. CDR1 SEHNR and CDR2 FQNEAQ come from the germline V gene (reference sequence). V shed 5 bases and J shed 6 bases, with 16 bases lying between them. CDR3 sequence reads: CASSLPLGAPGELFF. The CDR3 nucleotides read TGTGCCAGCAGCCTTCCCCTCGGTGCCCCCGGGGAGCTGTTTTTT.

The chain couples TRBV20-1 to TRBJ2-2, with 8 bases fitting TRBD2. CDR3 length: 16 amino acids. Unmatched junction bases numbered 8, after V lost 2 bases and J lost 3 bases. From germline, CDR1 is DFQATT and CDR2 SNEGSKA (reference sequence). CDR3 sequence: CSARRTSSTDTGELFF. The DNA of the CDR3 is TGCAGTGCTAGAAGGACTAGCTCGACGGACACCGGGGAGCTGTTTTTT.